The entry below describes one T cell receptor beta chain. The antigen is undetermined. The length of the CDR3 is 16 residues. Germline V lookup: CDR1 SEHNR, CDR2 FQNEAQ (reference sequence). The V and J ends lost 5 bases and 5 bases respectively, with 19 bases between them. This sample is drawn from a study of T cell responses to AZD1222 COVID-19 vaccine. Study-level findings and limits: Repertoires were obtained solely post-peak T cell response. Epitopes outside B.1.351 and B.1.1.7 mutated regions reportedly drew nearly half of spike TCRs. The breadth and depth of Spike-specific TCRs increased once two AZD1222 doses had been given. Donors skewed white British and female; clonal diversity was possibly underestimated.

Only in-frame clones appear in the TCRdb table, and some are missing; sequencing was by immunoSEQ multiplex PCR. The sample holds 150,000 to 180,000 clones, 90% seen once. The clonotype comes from an adult who received the AZD1222 COVID-19 vaccine. Specimen: peripheral blood, collected 28 days after the second AZD1222 dose. The rearrangement joins TRBV7-9 to TRBJ2-1; possibly TRBD2 for D (5 bases). In DNA form, the CDR3 reads TGTGCCAGCAGCCCCCCGGGTGAGGGCAGAAACAATGAGCAGTTCTTC. Encoded protein: CASSPPGEGRNNEQFF.